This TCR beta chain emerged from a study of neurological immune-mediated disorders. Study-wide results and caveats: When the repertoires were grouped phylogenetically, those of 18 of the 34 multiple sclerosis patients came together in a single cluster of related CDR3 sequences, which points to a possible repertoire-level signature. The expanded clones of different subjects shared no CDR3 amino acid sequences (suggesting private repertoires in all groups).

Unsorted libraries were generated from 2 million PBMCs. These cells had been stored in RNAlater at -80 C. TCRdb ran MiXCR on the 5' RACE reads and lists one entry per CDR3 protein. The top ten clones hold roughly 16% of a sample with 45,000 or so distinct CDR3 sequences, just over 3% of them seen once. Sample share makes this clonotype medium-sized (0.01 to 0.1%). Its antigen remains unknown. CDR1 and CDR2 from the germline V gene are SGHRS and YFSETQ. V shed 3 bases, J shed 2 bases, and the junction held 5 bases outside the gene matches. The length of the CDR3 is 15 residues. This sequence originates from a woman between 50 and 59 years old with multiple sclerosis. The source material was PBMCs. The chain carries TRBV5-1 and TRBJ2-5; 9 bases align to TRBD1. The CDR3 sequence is CASSSQGAPQETQYF. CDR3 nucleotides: TGCGCCAGCAGCTCACAGGGGGCCCCGCAAGAGACCCAGTACTTC.